Below, 11 T cell receptor beta chains from the same sample are listed, as sequenced in a study of blood T cell repertoires in COVID-19. Only in-frame clones appear in the TCRdb table, and some are missing; sequencing was by immunoSEQ multiplex PCR. The table includes about 260,000 clones, around 87% detected once. Material for sequencing was peripheral blood. All receptors derive from a man aged 18 to 29 with active or convalescent COVID-19.

Only one count was recorded for this clone. J is TRBJ1-5 and V is TRBV7-2; D call uncertain. CDR1 is SGHTA, CDR2 FQGNSA, per germline. With 5 bases removed from V and 6 bases from J, the gap between germline ends came to 11 bases. The CDR3 length is 13 residues. CDR3 amino acids: CASSISVTQPQHF. The DNA for the CDR3 is TGTGCCAGCAGCATCAGCGTCACTCAGCCCCAGCATTTT.

This rearrangement joins TRBV21-1 to TRBJ1-6. TRBV21-1 is recorded as a pseudogene. The CDR3 sequence is 13 residues long. CDR3: CATKRVRDSPLHF. The CDR3 DNA follows: TGTGCCACAAAGCGGGTTAGGGATTCACCCCTCCACTTT.

The chain combines TRBV3-1 (or the pseudogene TRBV3-2) with TRBJ2-7; a possible D gene is TRBD1 (6 bases). The CDR3 loop spans 13 amino acids. Per germline, CDR1 LGHDT and CDR2 YNNKEL (reference sequence). V dropped 4 bases and J dropped 4 bases, with 11 bases sitting between them. The CDR3 nucleotides are TGTGCCAGCAGCCTCCGGGACACTTACGAGCAGTACTTC. It codes for CASSLRDTYEQYF.

Here the CDR3 reads CASSLSVGSEETQYF. In DNA form, the CDR3 reads TGTGCCAGCAGCTTAAGTGTCGGCAGCGAAGAGACCCAGTACTTC. The chain joins TRBV7-3 to TRBJ2-5; D gene unclear. Germline CDR1 is SGHTA and CDR2 is FQGTGA. Trimming cost V 1 base and J 3 bases, with 12 bases left between them. The CDR3 totals 15 residues.

V is TRBV4-1 and J is TRBJ2-7; D is perhaps TRBD1 (6 bases). CDR1 MGHRA and CDR2 YSYEKL come from the germline V gene. This CDR3 has 14 amino acids. Trimming left V 2 bases short and J 5 bases short, with 13 bases between. The CDR3 DNA follows: TGCGCCAGCAGCCAACCCCAGGGGTTCCACGAGCAGTACTTC. Residues: CASSQPQGFHEQYF.

This chain joins TRBV7-2 and TRBJ1-1; no firm D call. V dropped 2 bases and J dropped 0 bases, with 4 bases sitting between them. Germline CDR1 SGHTA, CDR2 FQGNSA. The CDR3 has 13 amino acids. CDR3 region: CASSLQVNTEAFF. CDR3 nucleotide sequence: TGTGCCAGCAGCTTACAGGTGAACACTGAAGCTTTCTTT.

The V call is TRBV28, the J call TRBJ1-1; 8 bases map to TRBD1. Germline V gene sequence: CDR1 MDHEN, CDR2 SYDVKM. This CDR3 is 15 amino acids long. V shed 5 bases, J shed 0 bases, and the junction held 5 bases outside the gene matches. CDR3 amino acids: CASSPWTGMNTEAFF. The CDR3 region has the DNA TGTGCCAGCAGTCCATGGACAGGGATGAACACTGAAGCTTTCTTT. Looking up the rest from reference TRBV28 and TRBJ1-1 gives the full variable domain: DVKVTQSSRYLVKRTGEKVFLECVQDMDHENMFWYRQDPGLGLRLIYFSYDVKMKEKGDIPEGYSVSREKKERFSLILESASTNQTSMYLCASSPWTGMNTEAFFGQGTRLTVV.

This clone appeared a single time. The chain is built from TRBV15 and TRBJ2-1; 7 nucleotides match TRBD2. The CDR3 runs 15 residues. Trimming at V came to 0 bases and at J to 1 base, leaving 0 bases not matched to a gene. Germline V gene lookup returns CDR1 LNHNV and CDR2 YYDKDF (reference sequence). CDR3 nucleotide sequence: TGTGCCACCAGCAGAGATAGCGGGTCCTACAATGAGCAGTTCTTC. It specifies CATSRDSGSYNEQFF.

The V call is TRBV18, the J call TRBJ2-1; no definite D call. V was trimmed by 3 bases and J by 2 bases, leaving 14 bases between them. CDR3 length: 16 residues. Germline V gene sequence: CDR1 KGHSH, CDR2 LQKENI. The CDR3 loop is CASSPSLGQPYNEQFF. The CDR3 nucleotides are TGTGCCAGCTCACCCTCCCTCGGTCAACCCTACAATGAGCAGTTCTTC.

The chain is built from TRBV13 and TRBJ2-7, with 10 bases matching TRBD2. This CDR3 has 19 residues. Germline V gives CDR1 PRHDT, CDR2 FYEKMQ (reference sequence). With 5 bases clipped from V and 4 bases from J, the junction kept 20 bases outside the gene matches. Here the CDR3 reads CASSRTPSGSFSKLYEQYF. Here the CDR3 DNA reads TGTGCCAGCAGCCGTACCCCTAGCGGGAGTTTTTCCAAACTTTACGAGCAGTACTTC.

This chain uses TRBV30 with TRBJ1-2; D uncertain. The CDR3 covers 14 residues. Between the trimmed V and J ends, which lost 0 bases and 4 bases, there was a span of 12 bases. Looked up from germline, CDR1 is GTSNPN and CDR2 is SVGIG (reference sequence). As DNA, the CDR3 is TGTGCCTGGAGTGTACCTGGCGGATTCTATGGCTACACCTTC. It yields the protein CAWSVPGGFYGYTF. Complete variable domain (other parts from reference TRBV30 and TRBJ1-2): SQTIHQWPATLVQPVGSPLSLECTVEGTSNPNLYWYRQAAGRGLQLLFYSVGIGQISSEVPQNLSASRPQDRQFILSSKKLLLSDSGFYLCAWSVPGGFYGYTFGSGTRLTVV.